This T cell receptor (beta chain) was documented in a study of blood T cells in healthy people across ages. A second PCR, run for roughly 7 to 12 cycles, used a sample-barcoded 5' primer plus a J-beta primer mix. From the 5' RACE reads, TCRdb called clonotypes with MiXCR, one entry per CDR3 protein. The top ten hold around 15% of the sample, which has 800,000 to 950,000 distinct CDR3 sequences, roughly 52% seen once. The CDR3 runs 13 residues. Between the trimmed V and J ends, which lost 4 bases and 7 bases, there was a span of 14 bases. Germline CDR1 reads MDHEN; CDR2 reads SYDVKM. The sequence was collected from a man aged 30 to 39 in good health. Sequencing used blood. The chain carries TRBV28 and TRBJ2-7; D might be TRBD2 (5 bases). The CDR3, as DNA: TGTGCCAGCAGTTGTGAGGGCTTGCGGGAGCAGTACTTC. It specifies CASSCEGLREQYF.